The clone carrying this T cell receptor (beta chain) turned up a few times. Its antigen is undetermined. The sample originates from a study of blood T cells in healthy people across ages. Whole-study findings and limits: Comparison with aged donors showed that long-lived donors had more naive CD4+ cells and higher diversity. In these data, TCR beta diversity tracked strongly with naive T cell percentage. A roughly linear age-dependent decrease characterized TCR beta diversity per million T cells.

Ranging in age from roughly 6 to 100, the donors were healthy Caucasian individuals from Russia. The germline V gene encodes CDR1 LGHNA and CDR2 YNFKEQ. The trim removed 1 base at V and 6 bases at J, leaving 8 bases unmatched. CDR3 size: 16 residues. Primed by a sample-barcoded 5' primer and a J-beta primer mix, a second PCR proceeded for 7 to 11 cycles. TCRdb ran MiXCR on the 5' RACE reads and lists one entry per CDR3 protein. The repertoire holds 1.8 million or so distinct CDR3 sequences, with around 40% as singletons. The chain is built from TRBV4-2 and TRBJ2-3; TRBD2 matches at 9 bases. Sequencing used blood. The TCR comes from a human donor in good health. This CDR3 reads CASSQVGTSPSDTQYF. CDR3 DNA sequence: TGTGCCAGCAGCCAAGTTGGGACTAGCCCCTCGGATACGCAGTATTTT.